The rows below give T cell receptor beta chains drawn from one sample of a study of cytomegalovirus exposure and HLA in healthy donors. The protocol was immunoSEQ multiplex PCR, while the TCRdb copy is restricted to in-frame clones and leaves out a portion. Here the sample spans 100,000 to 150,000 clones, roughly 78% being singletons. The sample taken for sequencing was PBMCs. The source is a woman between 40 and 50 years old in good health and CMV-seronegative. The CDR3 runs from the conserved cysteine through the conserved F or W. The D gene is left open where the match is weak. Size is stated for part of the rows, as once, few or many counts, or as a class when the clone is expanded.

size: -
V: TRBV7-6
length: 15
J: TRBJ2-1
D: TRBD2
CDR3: CASSPRLAGSNEQFF
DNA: TGTGCCAGCAGCCCGAGACTAGCGGGATCTAATGAGCAGTTCTTC

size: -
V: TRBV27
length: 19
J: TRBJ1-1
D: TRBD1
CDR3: CASSSSPNRDRGSSTEAFF
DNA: TGTGCCAGCAGTTCTTCCCCGAATCGGGACAGGGGGAGCAGCACTGAAGCTTTCTTT

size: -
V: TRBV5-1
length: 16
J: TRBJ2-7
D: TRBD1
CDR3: CASSPLGQGIFYEQYF
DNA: TGCGCCAGCAGCCCGCTAGGACAGGGGATCTTCTACGAGCAGTACTTC

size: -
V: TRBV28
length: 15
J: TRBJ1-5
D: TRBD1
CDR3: CASSLLQGGGQPQHF
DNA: TGTGCCAGCAGCCTCTTACAGGGGGGCGGTCAGCCCCAGCATTTT

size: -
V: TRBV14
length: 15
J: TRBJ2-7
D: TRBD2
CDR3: CASSHLSGRAYEQYF
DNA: TGTGCCAGCAGCCATCTTAGCGGGAGGGCCTATGAGCAGTACTTC

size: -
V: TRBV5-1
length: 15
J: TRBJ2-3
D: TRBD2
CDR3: CASSSLAGGQDTQYF
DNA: TGCGCCAGCAGCTCTCTAGCGGGAGGGCAAGATACGCAGTATTTT

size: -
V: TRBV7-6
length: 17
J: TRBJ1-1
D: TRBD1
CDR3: CASSLPKTGSMNTEAFF
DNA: TGTGCCAGCAGCTTACCCAAGACAGGGTCCATGAACACTGAAGCTTTCTTT

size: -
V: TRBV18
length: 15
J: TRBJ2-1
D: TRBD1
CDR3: CASSSDRVDVYEQFF
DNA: TGTGCCAGCTCATCGGACAGGGTTGACGTTTATGAGCAGTTCTTC

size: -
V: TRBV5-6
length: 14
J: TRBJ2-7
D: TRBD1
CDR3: CASRRTGRRYEQYF
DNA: TGTGCCAGCAGAAGGACAGGGCGTAGGTACGAGCAGTACTTC

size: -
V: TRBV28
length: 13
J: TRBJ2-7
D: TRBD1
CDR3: CASRSGGTYEQYF
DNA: TGTGCCAGCAGGTCAGGGGGTACCTACGAGCAGTACTTC

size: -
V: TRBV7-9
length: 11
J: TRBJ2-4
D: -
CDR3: CASSSRGSQYF
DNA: TGTGCCAGCAGCTCGAGAGGCAGTCAGTACTTC

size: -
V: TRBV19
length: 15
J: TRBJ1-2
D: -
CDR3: CASSMTLSLFYGYTF
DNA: TGTGCCAGTAGTATGACACTCAGTTTGTTCTATGGCTACACCTTC

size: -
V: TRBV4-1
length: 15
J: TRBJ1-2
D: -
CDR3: CASSQGVVLGYGYTF
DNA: TGCGCCAGCAGCCAAGGCGTGGTCCTGGGCTACGGCTACACCTTC

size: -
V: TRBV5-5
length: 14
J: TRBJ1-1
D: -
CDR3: CASSLGGLNTEAFF
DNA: TGTGCCAGCAGCTTGGGGGGCCTGAACACTGAAGCTTTCTTT

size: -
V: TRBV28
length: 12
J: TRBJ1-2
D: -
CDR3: CASSFLGEGYTF
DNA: TGTGCCAGCAGTTTCCTCGGGGAGGGCTACACCTTC

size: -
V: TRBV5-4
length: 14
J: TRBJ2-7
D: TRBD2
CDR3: CASSFASGSYEQYF
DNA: TGTGCCAGCAGCTTCGCTAGCGGGAGTTACGAGCAGTACTTC

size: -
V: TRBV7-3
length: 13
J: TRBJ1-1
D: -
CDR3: CASRVGVNTEAFF
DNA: TGTGCCAGCAGGGTAGGGGTAAACACTGAAGCCTTCTTT

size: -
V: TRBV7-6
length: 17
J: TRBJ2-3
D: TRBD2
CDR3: CASSLERDRPSTDTQYF
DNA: TGTGCCAGCAGCCTTGAGCGGGATAGGCCTAGCACAGATACGCAGTATTTT

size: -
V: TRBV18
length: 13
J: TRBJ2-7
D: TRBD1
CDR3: CASSPRPGQGPYF
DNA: TGTGCCAGCTCACCTCGACCGGGACAGGGGCCGTACTTC

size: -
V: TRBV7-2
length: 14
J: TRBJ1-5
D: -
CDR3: CASSPHPSNQPQHF
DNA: TGTGCCAGCAGCCCACACCCTAGCAATCAGCCCCAGCATTTT

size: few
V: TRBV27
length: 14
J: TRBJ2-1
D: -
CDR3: CASSDSSSYNEQFF
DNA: TGTGCCAGCAGTGATTCCAGCTCCTACAATGAGCAGTTCTTC

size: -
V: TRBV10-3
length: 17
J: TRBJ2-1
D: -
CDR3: CAISESIGASSYNEQFF
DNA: TGTGCCATCAGTGAGTCAATAGGGGCCAGCTCCTACAATGAGCAGTTCTTC

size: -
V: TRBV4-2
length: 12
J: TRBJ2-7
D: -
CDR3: CASSQDAARQYF
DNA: TGTGCCAGCAGCCAAGACGCGGCACGGCAGTACTTC

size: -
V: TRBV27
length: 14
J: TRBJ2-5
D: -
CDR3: CASKPRNIGETQYF
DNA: TGTGCCAGCAAACCTAGGAATATTGGAGAGACCCAGTACTTC

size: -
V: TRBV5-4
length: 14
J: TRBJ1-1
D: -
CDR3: CASSSRGGNTEAFF
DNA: TGTGCCAGCAGCTCAAGGGGGGGGAACACTGAAGCTTTCTTT

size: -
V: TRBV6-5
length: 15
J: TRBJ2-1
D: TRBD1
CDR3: CASSLTGGSYNEQFF
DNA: TGTGCCAGCAGTTTAACAGGGGGGTCCTACAATGAGCAGTTCTTC

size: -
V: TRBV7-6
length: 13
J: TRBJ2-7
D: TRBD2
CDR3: CASSFVGGGEQYF
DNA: TGTGCCAGCAGCTTTGTCGGGGGGGGCGAGCAGTACTTC

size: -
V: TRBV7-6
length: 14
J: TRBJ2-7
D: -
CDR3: CASRLRELSYEQYF
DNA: TGTGCCAGCAGGCTCCGGGAGCTCTCCTACGAGCAGTACTTC

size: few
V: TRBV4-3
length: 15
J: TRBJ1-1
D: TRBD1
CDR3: CASSQDTGGNTEAFF
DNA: TGCGCCAGCAGCCAAGACACAGGGGGCAACACTGAAGCTTTCTTT

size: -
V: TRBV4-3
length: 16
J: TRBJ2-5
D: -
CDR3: CASSQDLNSGEETQYF
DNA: TGCGCCAGCAGCCAAGATTTGAATAGCGGAGAAGAGACCCAGTACTTC

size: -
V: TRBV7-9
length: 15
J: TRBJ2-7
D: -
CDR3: CASSLTEAGAYEQYF
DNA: TGTGCCAGCAGCCTAACCGAGGCAGGGGCCTACGAGCAGTACTTC

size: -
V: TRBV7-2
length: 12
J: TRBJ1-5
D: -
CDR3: CASSLGSQPQHF
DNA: TGTGCCAGCAGCTTAGGTAGTCAGCCCCAGCATTTT

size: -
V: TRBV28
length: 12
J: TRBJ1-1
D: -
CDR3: CASSRVNTEAFF
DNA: TGTGCCAGCAGCCGTGTGAACACTGAAGCTTTCTTT

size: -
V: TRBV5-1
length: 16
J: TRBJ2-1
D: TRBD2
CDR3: CASSSMLAGGYNEQFF
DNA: TGCGCCAGCAGCTCGATGCTAGCGGGAGGGTACAATGAGCAGTTCTTC

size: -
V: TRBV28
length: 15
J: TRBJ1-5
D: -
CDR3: CASSPGAGETQPQHF
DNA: TGTGCCAGCAGTCCTGGAGCAGGGGAGACGCAGCCCCAGCATTTT

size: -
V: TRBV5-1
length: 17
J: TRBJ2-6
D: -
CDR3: CASSKLWTATGANGLTF
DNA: TGCGCCAGCAGCAAGTTGTGGACAGCTACTGGGGCCAACGGCCTGACTTTC

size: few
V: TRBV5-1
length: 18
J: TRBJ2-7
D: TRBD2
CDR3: CASSLADGGRVPLYEQYF
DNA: TGCGCCAGCAGCTTGGCCGATGGCGGGAGGGTCCCTCTCTACGAGCAGTACTTC